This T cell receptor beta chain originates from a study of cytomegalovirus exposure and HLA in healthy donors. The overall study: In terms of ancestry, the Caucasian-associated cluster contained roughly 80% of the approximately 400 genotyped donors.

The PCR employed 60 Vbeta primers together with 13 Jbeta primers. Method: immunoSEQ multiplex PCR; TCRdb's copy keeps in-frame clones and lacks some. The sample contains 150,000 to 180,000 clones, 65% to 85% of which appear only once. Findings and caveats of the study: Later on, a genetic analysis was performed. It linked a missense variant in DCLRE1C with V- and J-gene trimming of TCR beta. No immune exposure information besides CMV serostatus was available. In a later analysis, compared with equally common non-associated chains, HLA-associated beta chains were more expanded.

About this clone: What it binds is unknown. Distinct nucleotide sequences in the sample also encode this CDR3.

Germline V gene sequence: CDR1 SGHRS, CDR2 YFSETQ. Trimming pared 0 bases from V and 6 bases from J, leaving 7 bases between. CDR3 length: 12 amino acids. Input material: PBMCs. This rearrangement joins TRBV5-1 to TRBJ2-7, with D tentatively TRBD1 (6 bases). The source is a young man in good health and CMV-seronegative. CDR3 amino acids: CASSLVGGEQYF. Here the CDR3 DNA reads TGCGCCAGCAGCTTGGTAGGGGGCGAGCAGTACTTC. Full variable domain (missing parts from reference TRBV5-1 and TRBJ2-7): KAGVTQTPRYLIKTRGQQVTLSCSPISGHRSVSWYQQTPGQGLQFLFEYFSETQRNKGNFPGRFSGRQFSNSRSEMNVSTLELGDSALYLCASSLVGGEQYFGPGTRLTVT.